A single sample gave rise to the 7 T cell receptor beta chains below, sequenced in a study of cytomegalovirus exposure and HLA in healthy donors. Primers for the PCR totalled 60 Vbeta and 13 Jbeta. Sequencing used immunoSEQ multiplex PCR; TCRdb keeps in-frame clones, though not all of them. The sample lists 150,000 to 200,000 clones, 60% to 80% occurring once. The sequenced sample was PBMCs. The receptors shown here come from a man between 18 and 35 years old in good health and CMV-seropositive.

This clone appeared a few times. This chain connects TRBV9 to TRBJ2-5, with 11 nucleotides matching TRBD1. J gave up 2 bases and V 4 bases, and 7 bases lay outside the gene matches. CDR1 and CDR2 (germline): SGDLS, YYNGEE. This CDR3 contains 16 residues. Written as DNA, the CDR3 is TGTGCCAGCAGCAGCACGGGACAGGGGGGACAAGAGACCCAGTACTTC. This encodes CASSSTGQGGQETQYF.

The sample holds one count of this clone. This rearrangement joins TRBV29-1 to TRBJ2-1, with TRBD2 identical over 7 bases. V trimming: 4 bases; J trimming: 1 base; junction bases outside the gene matches: 13. The CDR3 length is 17 residues. From germline, CDR1 is SQVTM and CDR2 ANQGSEA. The CDR3 nucleotides read TGCAGCGTTGGGGGTCTAGCGGAGAGCCCTTCCTACAATGAGCAGTTCTTC. Its translation: CSVGGLAESPSYNEQFF.

This clone was observed a handful of times. The genes are TRBV5-4 and TRBJ2-6; TRBD1 matches at 11 bases. V dropped 3 bases and J dropped 0; count of bases not matched to a gene: 5. This CDR3 has 18 residues. Germline-derived CDR1 and CDR2 are SGHNT and YYREEE (reference sequence). In DNA form, the CDR3 reads TGTGCCAGCAGCTCGGGACAGGGGGGAGCCTCTGGGGCCAACGTCCTGACTTTC. Translating gives CASSSGQGGASGANVLTF.

The rearrangement links TRBV30 to TRBJ1-6, with a possible D match to TRBD1 (6 bases). Trimming removed 4 bases at V and 3 bases at J, with 10 bases between. CDR1 and CDR2 from the germline V gene are GTSNPN and SVGIG (reference sequence). CDR3 size: 14 residues. This CDR3 reads CAWTQGFYNSPLHF. The CDR3 coding sequence is TGTGCCTGGACACAGGGCTTCTATAATTCACCCCTCCACTTT.

This clone was recorded only once. The V call is TRBV28, the J call TRBJ2-3; D gene unclear. Germline assignment: CDR1 MDHEN and CDR2 SYDVKM. V lost 1 base to trimming and J lost 0 bases, with 17 bases between them. The CDR3 length is 18 residues. The CDR3 DNA sequence: TGTGCCAGCAGTTTATTACCGAAGACCGCGACTAGCACAGATACGCAGTATTTT. It encodes CASSLLPKTATSTDTQYF.

On this clone itself: The junction departs from germline at one end; a sequencing error may be responsible. The J gene is TRBJ1-2, the V gene TRBV6-1; D is possibly TRBD1 (5 bases). The CDR3 has 10 residues. CDR1 and CDR2 from the germline V gene are MNHNS and SASEGT. The CDR3 DNA follows: TGTGCCATCAGTGAGCAGGGTAACACCTTC. Translated, it gives CAISEQGNTF.

The V gene is TRBV7-8, the J gene TRBJ2-7; D unresolved. Germline assignment: CDR1 SGHVS and CDR2 FQNEAQ. The CDR3 has 12 residues. Trimming stripped 3 bases from V and 3 bases from J, with 6 bases between. The CDR3 protein is CASSFPGYEQYV. The CDR3 nucleotides read TGTGCCAGCAGCTTCCCAGGCTACGAGCAGTACGTC.